This passage covers 2 T cell receptor beta chains from one sample sequenced in a study of T cell repertoires in cytomegalovirus infection. TCRdb re-called the reads with MiXCR, one entry per CDR3 protein. The sample gives 300,000 to 450,000 distinct CDR3 sequences, over 15% of which show up once; approximately 8% is in the top ten. The sequenced material came from PBMCs. The receptors were sampled from a human donor in good health (CMV status not recorded). Some clones in this sample may be carry-over from other donors' samples.

The rearrangement joins TRBV19 to TRBJ1-5, with D hard to call. The CDR3 covers 13 residues. With 3 bases removed from V and 5 bases from J, the gap between germline ends came to 8 bases. Germline V gene sequence: CDR1 LNHDA, CDR2 SQIVND (reference sequence). The CDR3 is CASSMYGDQPQHF. CDR3 DNA sequence: TGTGCCAGTAGTATGTATGGAGATCAGCCCCAGCATTTT. The full variable domain, with the rest looked up from reference TRBV19 and TRBJ1-5, is DGGITQSPKYLFRKEGQNVTLSCEQNLNHDAMYWYRQDPGQGLRLIYYSQIVNDFQKGDIAEGYSVSREKKESFPLTVTSAQKNPTAFYLCASSMYGDQPQHFGDGTRLSIL.

The gene calls are TRBV5-8 and TRBJ1-5, with 8 bases that match TRBD1. In germline, CDR1 is SGHTS, CDR2 YDEGEE. The CDR3 loop spans 21 amino acids. Unmatched junction bases numbered 25, after V lost 1 base and J lost 7 bases. The CDR3 region is CASSLIELRQGNLGVWQPQHF. CDR3 in DNA: TGTGCCAGCAGCTTGATAGAGTTGAGACAGGGGAATTTAGGGGTTTGGCAGCCCCAGCATTTT.